The 19 T cell receptor beta chains given below trace back to one sample, sequenced in a study of T cells expressing NK-cell markers. TCRdb derives one entry per CDR3 protein from the 5' RACE reads, leaving out DNA. The table for this sample gives about 260,000 distinct CDR3 sequences. The sequenced sample consisted of blood T cells: a sorted CD56 or NKG2C T cell subset, CD4+ or CD8+ T cells, or bulk PBMC T cells (not recorded which). The receptors were gathered from a woman between 18 and 69 years old in good health.

The chain is built from TRBV5-5 and TRBJ2-2. The CDR3 is 15 residues long. Germline values: CDR1 SGHKS, CDR2 YYEKEE (reference sequence). The CDR3 sequence is CASSWGRTYTGELFF.

V and J are TRBV20-1 and TRBJ2-3; TCRdb's D gene call, TRBD1, goes unchecked for lack of DNA. In germline, CDR1 is DFQATT, CDR2 SNEGSKA (reference sequence). The length of the CDR3 is 14 residues. CDR3 in amino acids: CSARWAAASDTQYF.

J is TRBJ2-1 and V is TRBV6-2 or TRBV6-3; TCRdb gives TRBD2 as the D gene, but with no DNA this cannot be confirmed. This CDR3 is built from 15 residues. Looked up from germline, CDR1 is MNHEY and CDR2 is SVGEGT. The CDR3 here is CASTKLAGSYNEQFF.

J is TRBJ2-2 and V is TRBV12-3 or TRBV12-4; TCRdb designates TRBD2, a call that cannot be tested without DNA. The CDR3 extends over 15 amino acids. CDR3: CASVLGTSIPGELFF.

The rearrangement uses TRBV4-1 and TRBJ2-5; lacking DNA, the TRBD1 call made by TCRdb goes unchecked. The V gene's germline CDR1 is MGHRA and CDR2 YSYEKL. The length of the CDR3 is 15 residues. CDR3 residues: CASSQETGGRETQYF.

The chain uses TRBV10-3 and TRBJ1-6. The length of the CDR3 is 11 residues. The V gene's germline CDR1 is ENHRY and CDR2 SYGVKD. The CDR3 loop reads CARRGGSPLHF.

The rearrangement joins TRBV5-1 to TRBJ2-5; checking the TCRdb D call of TRBD2 is not possible without DNA. The CDR3 contains 17 residues. Germline V lookup: CDR1 SGHRS, CDR2 YFSETQ. The CDR3 here is CASSRGLADSYQETQYF.

The rearrangement joins TRBV28 to TRBJ2-5; TCRdb selects TRBD1, and the lack of DNA leaves this call unchecked. Germline values: CDR1 MDHEN, CDR2 SYDVKM. This CDR3 comprises 17 residues. CDR3 protein: CASSLLGAELRRETQYF.

The chain is built from TRBV25-1 and TRBJ2-5; no DNA is available, so the TRBD1 call from TCRdb remains unchecked. CDR1 and CDR2 from the germline V gene are MGHDK and SYGVNS. The CDR3 is made up of 15 amino acids. CDR3 region: CASSEYQGREETQYF.

The chain recombines TRBV11-2 with TRBJ1-5; the D gene TCRdb calls, TRBD1, cannot be checked with no DNA. Per the germline V gene, CDR1 is SGHAT and CDR2 is FQNNGV. CDR3 length: 12 residues. Here the CDR3 reads CASSHPGQPQHF.

The chain is built from TRBV5-1 and TRBJ2-1; with no DNA, the TCRdb D assignment of TRBD1 cannot be verified. CDR1 and CDR2 (germline): SGHRS, YFSETQ. CDR3 length: 16 residues. This CDR3 is CASSPRPNQGGNEQFF.

This rearrangement joins TRBV12-3 or TRBV12-4 to TRBJ2-3; there is no DNA to check the TCRdb D call of TRBD2. There are 13 residues in the CDR3. This chain's CDR3 is CASTSGRGDTQYF.

This rearrangement joins TRBV29-1 to TRBJ1-1. Per the germline V gene, CDR1 is SQVTM and CDR2 is ANQGSEA. The CDR3 length is 12 residues. Here the CDR3 reads CSVTSPEHEAFF. Complete variable domain (other parts from reference TRBV29-1 and TRBJ1-1): SAVISQKPSRDICQRGTSLTIQCQVDSQVTMMFWYRQQPGQSLTLIATANQGSEATYESGFVIDKFPISRPNLTFSTLTVSNMSPEDSSIYLCSVTSPEHEAFFGQGTRLTVV.

The V and J genes are TRBV7-3 and TRBJ1-1. Germline values: CDR1 SGHTA, CDR2 FQGTGA. The CDR3 covers 13 residues. The CDR3 reads CASSLEMNTEAFF.

J is TRBJ2-3 and V is TRBV27; there is no DNA to check the TCRdb D call of TRBD1. The CDR3 extends over 16 amino acids. Looked up from germline, CDR1 is MNHEY and CDR2 is SMNVEV (reference sequence). The CDR3 region is CASSLAGGLRTDTQYF.

V and J are TRBV20-1 and TRBJ1-5; TCRdb's D call, TRBD1, is unchecked because there is no DNA. Per germline, CDR1 DFQATT and CDR2 SNEGSKA (reference sequence). The length of the CDR3 is 14 residues. CDR3 in amino acids: CSARLRDRGQPQHF.

CDR3 amino acids: CASSTRDRGTQQYF. This chain joins TRBV7-8 and TRBJ2-7; TCRdb reports TRBD1, a call that lacks DNA to check it against. CDR1 is SGHVS and CDR2 is FQNEAQ in the germline V gene. The CDR3 totals 14 residues.

The V gene is TRBV20-1, the J gene TRBJ2-1; absent DNA, TCRdb's TRBD2 call cannot be checked. Germline V gene lookup returns CDR1 DFQATT and CDR2 SNEGSKA (reference sequence). CDR3 size: 13 residues. The CDR3 here is CSGGRRGYNEQFF.

The J gene is TRBJ2-5, the V gene TRBV5-1; TCRdb designates TRBD2, a call that cannot be tested without DNA. Germline values: CDR1 SGHRS, CDR2 YFSETQ. This CDR3 has 15 amino acids. The CDR3 region is CASSFVGAPQETQYF.